The 5 T cell receptor beta chains listed next were all sequenced from one sample in a study of blood T cell repertoires in COVID-19. Generated by immunoSEQ multiplex PCR, the TCRdb table keeps only in-frame clones and is missing some. The sample records approximately 250,000 clones, 88% being singletons. Sequencing was done on a sample of PBMCs or T cells enriched from blood (not recorded which). These receptor sequences come from a woman aged 40 to 50 who had been exposed to COVID-19.

A word on this clone: A read error may produce the germline difference seen at one junction end. The V gene is TRBV5-1, the J gene TRBJ1-4, with D tentatively TRBD1 (6 bases). Per germline, CDR1 SGHRS and CDR2 YFSETQ. This CDR3 contains 13 residues. CDR3 region: CASSRTVDEKLFF. The CDR3 DNA reads TGTGCCAGCTCGAGGACAGTTGATGAAAAACTGTTTTTT.

The chain links TRBV7-7 to TRBJ2-5; TRBD2 agrees at 8 bases. V shed 1 base, J shed 5 bases, and the junction held 6 bases outside the gene matches. Germline CDR1 reads SSHAT; CDR2 reads FNYEAQ (reference sequence). This CDR3 comprises 15 residues. The CDR3 is CASSLDGGGTETQYF. The CDR3 coding sequence is TGTGCCAGCAGCTTAGATGGCGGGGGGACTGAGACCCAGTACTTC.

This clone has a single count. The chain joins TRBV3-1 (or the pseudogene TRBV3-2) to TRBJ2-7; D may be TRBD1 (7 bases). Germline V gene sequence: CDR1 LGHDT, CDR2 YNNKEL (reference sequence). The CDR3 has 14 amino acids. Trimming shortened V by 0 bases and J by 5 bases, and 11 bases separated the two germline ends. The CDR3 bases are TGTGCCAGCAGCCAAGATCAGGGGGGAGACGAGCAGTACTTC. This sequence encodes CASSQDQGGDEQYF.

The gene calls are TRBV5-1 and TRBJ2-2; the match to TRBD2 covers 7 bases. Per the germline V gene, CDR1 is SGHRS and CDR2 is YFSETQ. This CDR3 has 16 amino acids. J gave up 4 bases and V 0 bases, and 6 bases lay outside the gene matches. The CDR3 region is CASSLARLASTGELFF. DNA for the CDR3: TGCGCCAGCAGCTTGGCCCGACTAGCTAGCACCGGGGAGCTGTTTTTT.

CDR3 loop: CASSPAVGLEIYNEQFF. As DNA, the CDR3 is TGTGCCAGCAGCCCAGCCGTCGGACTGGAAATCTACAATGAGCAGTTCTTC. The chain joins TRBV7-9 to TRBJ2-1; weak D call: TRBD2 (5 bases). Trimming pared 5 bases from V and 3 bases from J, leaving 20 bases between. CDR3 length: 17 residues. The germline gives CDR1 SEHNR, CDR2 FQNEAQ (reference sequence).